This TCR beta chain appears in the sequencing data of a study of T cells in Graves' hyperthyroidism and ophthalmopathy. The wider study: The authors collected peripheral blood at initial diagnosis, before any treatment. Study-wide findings and caveats: Also found in blood were most expanded thyroid clonotypes above 0.001.

This clonotype has at least ten counts. Antigen unknown. Amplification of TCR beta CDR3 regions was performed using RNA transcripts as template. Primed by the HTBI set, a first-round RT-PCR was run on the TCR CDR3. TCRdb used MiXCR to reprocess the multiplex PCR reads, holding one entry per CDR3 protein. Here the sample spans around 520,000 distinct CDR3 sequences, roughly a quarter being singletons. The V end was cut by 3 bases, the J end by 1 base, with 3 bases between. CDR1 is ENHRY, CDR2 SYGVKD, per germline. The CDR3 is made up of 12 amino acids. V gene TRBV10-3 combines with J gene TRBJ1-1; D gene unclear. The sequence derives from a woman in her twenties or thirties with Graves' ophthalmopathy. The source material was blood. The CDR3 loop is CAISDRNTEAFF. CDR3 DNA sequence: TGTGCCATCAGTGACCGGAACACTGAAGCTTTCTTT.